This T cell receptor (beta chain) was sequenced during a study of chemoradiotherapy in HPV16-positive cancers. Trimming took 0 bases from V and 7 from J, leaving 4 bases between them. The germline CDR1 and CDR2 sequences are GTSNPN and SVGIG (reference sequence). The CDR3 has 11 residues. TCRdb's table, derived via immunoSEQ multiplex PCR, lists solely in-frame clones and lacks some. Here the sample spans over 13,000 clones, about three quarters being singletons. General study results and limits: Non-HPV-specific T cells did not expand in tumors during treatment, whereas candidate HPV-specific clones and E7-related motifs did. For HPV16-positive patients, expanding HPV-responsive T cells associated with longer recurrence-free survival. HPV-specific T cells were functionally defined from only a couple of HPV16-positive patients.

A remark on this clone: Its antigen remains unknown.

The sample was gathered from a patient who underwent chemoradiotherapy. The chain recombines TRBV30 with TRBJ2-1, with D unclear. The receptor was derived from a human donor with HPV-associated anogenital cancer. Here the CDR3 DNA reads TGTGCCTGGAGTGTACTTAATGAGCAGTTCTTC. Translated: CAWSVLNEQFF. Combining the CDR3 with reference TRBV30 and TRBJ2-1 gives the whole variable domain SQTIHQWPATLVQPVGSPLSLECTVEGTSNPNLYWYRQAAGRGLQLLFYSVGIGQISSEVPQNLSASRPQDRQFILSSKKLLLSDSGFYLCAWSVLNEQFFGPGTRLTVL.